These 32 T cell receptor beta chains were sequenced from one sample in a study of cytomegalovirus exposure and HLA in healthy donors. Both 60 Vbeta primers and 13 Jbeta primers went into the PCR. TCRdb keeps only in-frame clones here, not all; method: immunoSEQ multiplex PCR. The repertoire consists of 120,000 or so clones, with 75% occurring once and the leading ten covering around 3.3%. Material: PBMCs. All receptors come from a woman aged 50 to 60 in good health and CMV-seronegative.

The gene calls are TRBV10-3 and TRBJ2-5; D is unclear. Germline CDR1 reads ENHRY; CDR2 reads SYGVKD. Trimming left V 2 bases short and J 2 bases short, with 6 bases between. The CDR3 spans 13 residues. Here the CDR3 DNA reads TGTGCCATCAGTGAGCGCAGTCAAGAGACCCAGTACTTC. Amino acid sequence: CAISERSQETQYF.

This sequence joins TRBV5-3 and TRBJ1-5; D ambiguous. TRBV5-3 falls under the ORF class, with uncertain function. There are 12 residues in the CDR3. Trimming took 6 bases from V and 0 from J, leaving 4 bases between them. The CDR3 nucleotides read TGTGCCAGAACTAATAGCAATCAGCCCCAGCATTTT. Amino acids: CARTNSNQPQHF.

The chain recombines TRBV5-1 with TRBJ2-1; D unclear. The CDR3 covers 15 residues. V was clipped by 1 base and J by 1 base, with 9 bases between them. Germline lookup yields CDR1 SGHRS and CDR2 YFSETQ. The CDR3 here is CASSLQAESYNEQFF. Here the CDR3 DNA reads TGCGCCAGCAGCTTGCAGGCAGAATCCTACAATGAGCAGTTCTTC.

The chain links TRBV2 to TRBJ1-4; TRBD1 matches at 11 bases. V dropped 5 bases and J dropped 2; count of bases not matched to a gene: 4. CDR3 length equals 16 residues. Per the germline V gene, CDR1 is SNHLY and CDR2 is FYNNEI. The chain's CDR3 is CASSRTGGATNEKLFF. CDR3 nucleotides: TGTGCCAGCAGTCGGACAGGGGGCGCTACTAATGAAAAACTGTTTTTT.

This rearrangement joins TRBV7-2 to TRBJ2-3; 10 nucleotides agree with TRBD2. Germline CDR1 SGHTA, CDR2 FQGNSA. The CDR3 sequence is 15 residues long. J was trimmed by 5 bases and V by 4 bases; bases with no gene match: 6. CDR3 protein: CASSSSGRVKDTQYF. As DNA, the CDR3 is TGTGCCAGCAGCTCTAGCGGGAGAGTTAAAGATACGCAGTATTTT. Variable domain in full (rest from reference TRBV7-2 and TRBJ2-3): GAGVSQSPSNKVTEKGKDVELRCDPISGHTALYWYRQSLGQGLEFLIYFQGNSAPDKSGLPSDRFSAERTGGSVSTLTIQRTQQEDSAVYLCASSSSGRVKDTQYFGPGTRLTVL.

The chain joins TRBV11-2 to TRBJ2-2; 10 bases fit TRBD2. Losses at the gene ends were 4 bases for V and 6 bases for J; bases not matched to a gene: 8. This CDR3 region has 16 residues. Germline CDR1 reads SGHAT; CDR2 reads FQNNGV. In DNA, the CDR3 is TGTGCCAGCAGCTCCCTCCGAAGCGGGAGGGCCGGGGAGCTGTTTTTT. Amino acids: CASSSLRSGRAGELFF.

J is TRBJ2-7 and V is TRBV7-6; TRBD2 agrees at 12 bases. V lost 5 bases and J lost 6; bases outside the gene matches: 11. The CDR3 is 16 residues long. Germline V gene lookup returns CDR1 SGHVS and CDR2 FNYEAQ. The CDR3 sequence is CASSILAGGPGGEQYF. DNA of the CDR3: TGTGCCAGCAGCATTCTAGCGGGAGGGCCGGGGGGCGAGCAGTACTTC.

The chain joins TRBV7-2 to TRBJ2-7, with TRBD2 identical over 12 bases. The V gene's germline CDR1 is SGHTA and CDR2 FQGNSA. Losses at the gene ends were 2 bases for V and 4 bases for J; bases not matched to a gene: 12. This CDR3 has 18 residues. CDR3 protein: CASSLYRALAGGGYEQYF. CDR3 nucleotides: TGTGCCAGCAGCTTATATCGGGCCCTAGCGGGAGGGGGTTACGAGCAGTACTTC.

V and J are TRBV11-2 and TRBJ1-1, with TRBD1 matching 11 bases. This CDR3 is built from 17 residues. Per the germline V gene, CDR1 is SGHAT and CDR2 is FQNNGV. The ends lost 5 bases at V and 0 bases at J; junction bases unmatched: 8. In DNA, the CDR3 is TGTGCCAGCAGCCCCGTCGGACAGGGGGCAATGAACACTGAAGCTTTCTTT. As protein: CASSPVGQGAMNTEAFF.

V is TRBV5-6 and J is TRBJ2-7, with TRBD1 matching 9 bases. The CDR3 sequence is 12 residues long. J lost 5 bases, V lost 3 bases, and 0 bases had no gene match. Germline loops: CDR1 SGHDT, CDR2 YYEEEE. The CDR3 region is CASSWTGDEQYF. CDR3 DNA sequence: TGTGCCAGCAGCTGGACAGGGGACGAGCAGTACTTC.

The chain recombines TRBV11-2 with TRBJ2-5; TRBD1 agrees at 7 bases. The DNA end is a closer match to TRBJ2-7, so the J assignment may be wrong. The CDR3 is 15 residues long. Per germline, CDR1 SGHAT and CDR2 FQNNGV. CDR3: CASSQGVRASYEQYF. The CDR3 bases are TGTGCCAGCAGCCAGGGGGTGCGGGCCTCCTACGAGCAGTACTTC.

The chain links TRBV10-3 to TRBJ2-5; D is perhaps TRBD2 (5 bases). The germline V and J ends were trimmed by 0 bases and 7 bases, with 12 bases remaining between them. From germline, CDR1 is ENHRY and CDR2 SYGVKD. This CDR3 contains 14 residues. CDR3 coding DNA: TGTGCCATCAGTGAGTCCGGGGTCAGCGGGACCCAGTACTTC. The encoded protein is CAISESGVSGTQYF.

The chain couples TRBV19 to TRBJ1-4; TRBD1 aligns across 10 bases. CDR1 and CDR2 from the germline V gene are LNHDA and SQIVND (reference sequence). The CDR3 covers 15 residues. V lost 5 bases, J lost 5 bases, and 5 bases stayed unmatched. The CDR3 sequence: CASSETGGANEKLFF. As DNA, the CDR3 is TGTGCCAGTAGTGAGACAGGGGGCGCGAATGAAAAACTGTTTTTT.

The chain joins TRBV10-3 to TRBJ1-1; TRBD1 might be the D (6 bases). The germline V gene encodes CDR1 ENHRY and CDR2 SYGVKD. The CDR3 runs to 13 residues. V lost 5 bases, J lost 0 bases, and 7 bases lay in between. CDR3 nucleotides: TGTGCCATCAGTACAGGGATGAACACTGAAGCTTTCTTT. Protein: CAISTGMNTEAFF.

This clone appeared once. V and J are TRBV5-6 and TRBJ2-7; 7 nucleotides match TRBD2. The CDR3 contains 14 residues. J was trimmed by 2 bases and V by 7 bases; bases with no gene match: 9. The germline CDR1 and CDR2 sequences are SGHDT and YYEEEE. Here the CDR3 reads CASEELAGAYEQYF. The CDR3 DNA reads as TGTGCCAGCGAGGAATTGGCGGGAGCCTACGAGCAGTACTTC. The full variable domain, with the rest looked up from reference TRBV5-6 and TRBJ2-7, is DAGVTQSPTHLIKTRGQQVTLRCSPKSGHDTVSWYQQALGQGPQFIFQYYEEEERQRGNFPDRFSGHQFPNYSSELNVNALLLGDSALYLCASEELAGAYEQYFGPGTRLTVT.

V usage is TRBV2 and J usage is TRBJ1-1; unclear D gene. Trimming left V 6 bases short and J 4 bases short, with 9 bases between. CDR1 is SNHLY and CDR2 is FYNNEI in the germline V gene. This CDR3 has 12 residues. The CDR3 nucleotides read TGTGCCAGCAGAGAGGTGTCCACTGAAGCTTTCTTT. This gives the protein CASREVSTEAFF.

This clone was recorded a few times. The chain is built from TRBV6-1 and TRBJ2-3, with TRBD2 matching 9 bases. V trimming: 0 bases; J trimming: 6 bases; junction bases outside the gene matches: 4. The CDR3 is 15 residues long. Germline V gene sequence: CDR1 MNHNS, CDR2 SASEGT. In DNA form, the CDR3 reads TGTGCCAGCAGTGAAGCTAGCGGGAGTACGGATACGCAGTATTTT. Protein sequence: CASSEASGSTDTQYF.

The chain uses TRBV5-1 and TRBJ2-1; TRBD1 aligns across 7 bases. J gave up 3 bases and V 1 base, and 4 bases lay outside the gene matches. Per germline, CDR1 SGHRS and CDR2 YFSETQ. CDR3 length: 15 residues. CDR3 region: CASSLSAGGYNEQFF. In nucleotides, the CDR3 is TGCGCCAGCAGCTTGTCTGCAGGGGGCTACAATGAGCAGTTCTTC.

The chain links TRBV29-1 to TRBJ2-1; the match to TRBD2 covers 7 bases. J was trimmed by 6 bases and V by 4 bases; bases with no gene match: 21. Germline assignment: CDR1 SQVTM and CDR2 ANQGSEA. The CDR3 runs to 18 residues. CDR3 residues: CSVAGSGNFRNTGNEQFF. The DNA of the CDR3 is TGCAGCGTTGCAGGAAGCGGGAACTTTCGAAATACGGGCAATGAGCAGTTCTTC.

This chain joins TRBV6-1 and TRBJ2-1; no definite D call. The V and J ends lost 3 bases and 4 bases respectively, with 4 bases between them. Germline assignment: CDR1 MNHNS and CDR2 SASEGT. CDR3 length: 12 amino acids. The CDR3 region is CASSDRYNEQFF. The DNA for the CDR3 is TGTGCCAGCAGTGACAGGTACAATGAGCAGTTCTTC.

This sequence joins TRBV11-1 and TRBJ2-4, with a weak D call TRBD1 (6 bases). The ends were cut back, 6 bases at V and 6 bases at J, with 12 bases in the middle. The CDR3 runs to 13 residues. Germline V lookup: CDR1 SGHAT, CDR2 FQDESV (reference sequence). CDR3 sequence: CASRRTVGNIQYF. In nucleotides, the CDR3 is TGTGCCAGCAGACGGACAGTTGGAAACATTCAGTACTTC.

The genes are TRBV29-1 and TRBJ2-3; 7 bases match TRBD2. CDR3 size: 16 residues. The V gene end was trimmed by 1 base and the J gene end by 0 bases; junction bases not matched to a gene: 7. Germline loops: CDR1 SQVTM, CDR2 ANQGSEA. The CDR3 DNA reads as TGCAGCGTTGAAGGAACTAGCGATTCTAGCACAGATACGCAGTATTTT. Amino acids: CSVEGTSDSSTDTQYF.

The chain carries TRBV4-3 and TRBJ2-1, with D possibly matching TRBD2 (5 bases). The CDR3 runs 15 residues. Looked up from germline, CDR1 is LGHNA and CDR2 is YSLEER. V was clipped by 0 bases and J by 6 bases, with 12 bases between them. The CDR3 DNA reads TGCGCCAGCAGCCAAGATCTCGGGATAGGCAATGAGCAGTTCTTC. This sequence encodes CASSQDLGIGNEQFF.

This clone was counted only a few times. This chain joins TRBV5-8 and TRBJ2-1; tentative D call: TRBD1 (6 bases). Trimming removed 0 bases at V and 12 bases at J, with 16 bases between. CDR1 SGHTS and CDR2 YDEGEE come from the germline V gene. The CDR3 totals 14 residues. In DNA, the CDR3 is TGTGCCAGCAGCTTGGGGGTGGGGGCCGAATCGCAGTTCTTC. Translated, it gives CASSLGVGAESQFF.

In DNA form, the CDR3 reads TGTGCCACCAGCAGAGACCCAGCGGGAGTCTCCTACAATGAGCAGTTCTTC. Its protein product is CATSRDPAGVSYNEQFF. The chain has TRBV15 and TRBJ2-1, with TRBD2 matching 8 bases. The V segment lost 0 bases and the J segment 0 bases; nucleotides outside the gene matches: 4. The CDR3 totals 17 residues. Germline CDR1 reads LNHNV; CDR2 reads YYDKDF (reference sequence).

The CDR3 sequence is CASSPPTGDNEQFF. In DNA, the CDR3 is TGTGCCAGCAGCCCCCCGACAGGGGACAATGAGCAGTTCTTC. The chain carries TRBV6-6 and TRBJ2-1; 8 bases align to TRBD1. V lost 6 bases and J lost 5; bases outside the gene matches: 6. The V gene's germline CDR1 is MNHNY and CDR2 SVGAGI (reference sequence). CDR3 length equals 14 residues.

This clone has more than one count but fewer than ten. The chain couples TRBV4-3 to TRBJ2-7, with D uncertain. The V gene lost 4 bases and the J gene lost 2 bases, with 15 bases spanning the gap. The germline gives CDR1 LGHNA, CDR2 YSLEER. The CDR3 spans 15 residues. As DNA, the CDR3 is TGCGCCAGCAGCCGCCCGATTCTAAGAGCCTACGAGCAGTACTTC. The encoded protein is CASSRPILRAYEQYF.

This chain's CDR3 is CASKGQGDTEAFF. The CDR3 region has the DNA TGTGCCAGCAAGGGACAGGGAGACACTGAAGCTTTCTTT. This chain joins TRBV25-1 and TRBJ1-1; TRBD1 aligns across 9 bases. CDR1 and CDR2 (germline): MGHDK, SYGVNS. CDR3 size: 13 residues. The V gene end was trimmed by 7 bases and the J gene end by 3 bases; junction bases not matched to a gene: 3.

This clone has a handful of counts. The CDR3 DNA reads as TGTGCCAGCAGCTTTTTAACATATTCTGGAAACACCATATATTTT. Translated: CASSFLTYSGNTIYF. The chain joins TRBV7-2 to TRBJ1-3; unclear D gene. The V gene lost 3 bases and the J gene lost 1 base, with 10 bases spanning the gap. The CDR3 length is 15 residues. CDR1 is SGHTA, CDR2 FQGNSA, per germline.

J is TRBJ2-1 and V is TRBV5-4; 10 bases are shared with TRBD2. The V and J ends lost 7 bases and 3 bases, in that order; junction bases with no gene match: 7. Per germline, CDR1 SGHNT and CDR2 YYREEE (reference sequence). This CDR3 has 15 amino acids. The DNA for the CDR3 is TGTGCCAGCGGGGGGCCTAGCGGGGGCTACAATGAGCAGTTCTTC. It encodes CASGGPSGGYNEQFF.

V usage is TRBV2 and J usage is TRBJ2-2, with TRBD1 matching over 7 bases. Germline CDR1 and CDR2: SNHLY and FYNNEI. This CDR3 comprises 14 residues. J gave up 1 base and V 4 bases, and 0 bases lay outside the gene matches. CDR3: CASSAGGNTGELFF. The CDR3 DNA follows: TGTGCCAGCAGTGCAGGGGGGAACACCGGGGAGCTGTTTTTT.

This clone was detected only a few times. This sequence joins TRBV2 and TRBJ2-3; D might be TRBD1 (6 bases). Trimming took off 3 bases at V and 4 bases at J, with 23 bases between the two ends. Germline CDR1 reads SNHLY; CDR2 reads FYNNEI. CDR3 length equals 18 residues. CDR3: CASSEVLLGAPGSDTQYF. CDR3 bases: TGTGCCAGCAGTGAGGTTCTTCTGGGGGCGCCGGGGTCAGATACGCAGTATTTT.